This T cell receptor beta chain was found in a study of follicular helper T cells after annual influenza vaccination. Notes on the study in general: Yearly vaccinations repeatedly recalled conserved clonotypes in ICOS+CD38+ cTfh.

CDR1 is LGHNA and CDR2 is YNFKEQ in the germline V gene. The CDR3 is 13 residues long. The V end was cut by 3 bases, the J end by 5 bases, with 10 bases between. On this clone: Its antigen is unknown.

Generated by immunoSEQ multiplex PCR, the TCRdb table keeps only in-frame clones and is missing some. The top ten hold roughly 0.9% of the sample, which has approximately 10,000 clones, roughly 82% seen once. The chain joins TRBV4-2 to TRBJ2-5; maybe TRBD1 (5 bases). The sequence derives from an adult who received the influenza vaccine. The sequencing used CXCR5- memory CD4+ T cells sorted from blood, collected 6 weeks after influenza vaccination. In DNA form, the CDR3 reads TGTGCCAGCAGCCATCGGAAGGGGGAGACCCAGTACTTC. It translates to CASSHRKGETQYF.